The entry below describes one TCR beta chain. This record comes from a study of T cell changes during pregnancy in multiple sclerosis. This CDR3 has 13 amino acids. V shed 5 bases, J shed 4 bases, and the junction held 4 bases outside the gene matches. Germline CDR1 ENHRY, CDR2 SYGVKD. Produced via immunoSEQ multiplex PCR; TCRdb's table is partial and in-frame only. Of tens of thousands of clones listed, roughly 90% are singletons. This specimen consisted of peripheral blood, obtained in the second trimester of pregnancy. The receptor's source is a female donor with multiple sclerosis, enrolled in a pregnancy study. The chain is built from TRBV10-3 and TRBJ2-5, with 7 positions matching TRBD1. DNA of the CDR3: TGTGCCATCAGTTTGGACAGGCGAGAGACCCAGTACTTC. Its protein is CAISLDRRETQYF.